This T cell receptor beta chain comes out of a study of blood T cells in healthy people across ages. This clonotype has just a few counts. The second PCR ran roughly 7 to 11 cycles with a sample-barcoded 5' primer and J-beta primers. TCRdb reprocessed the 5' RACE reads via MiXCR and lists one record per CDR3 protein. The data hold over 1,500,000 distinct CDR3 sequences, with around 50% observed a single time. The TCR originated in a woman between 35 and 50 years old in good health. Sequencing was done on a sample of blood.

The CDR3 DNA reads TGTGCCAGCACCCTCCTCGGGACTCGGGATTCGCAGTATTTT. Amino acid sequence: CASTLLGTRDSQYF. This chain joins TRBV12-3 or TRBV12-4 and TRBJ2-3; D perhaps matches TRBD2 (6 bases). V was clipped by 7 bases and J by 10 bases, with 21 bases between them. This CDR3 spans 14 amino acids.